These 29 T cell receptor beta chains originate from one sample sequenced in a study of read filtering for tumor transcriptome and immune sequencing. From around 0.4 ug of RNA, a library with molecular barcoded alpha/delta and beta/gamma adaptors was made. Via MiXCR, TCRdb re-called the reads, giving one row per CDR3 protein. The sample comprises about 57,000 distinct CDR3 sequences, 20% to 25% of which are singletons, and about 15% rests with the top ten. The specimen sequenced was a population of CD138-negative cells sorted from bone marrow. These receptors all stem from a donor at least 40 years old with multiple myeloma.

This clonotype was detected ten times or more. This chain connects TRBV18 to TRBJ2-7; D remains ambiguous. Germline V gene lookup returns CDR1 KGHSH and CDR2 LQKENI. This CDR3 spans 12 amino acids. V was clipped by 4 bases and J by 3 bases, with 7 bases between them. The CDR3 protein is CASSLENYEQYF. The CDR3 coding sequence is TGTGCCAGCTCACTTGAGAACTACGAGCAGTACTTC.

This clonotype was counted ten times or more. The gene calls are TRBV20-1 and TRBJ2-5; D gene uncertain. The V and J ends lost 4 bases and 5 bases respectively, with 14 bases between them. Per the germline V gene, CDR1 is DFQATT and CDR2 is SNEGSKA (reference sequence). There are 13 residues in the CDR3. Here the CDR3 reads CSAKDLLQETQYF. CDR3 nucleotide sequence: TGCAGTGCTAAGGACCTACTTCAGGAGACCCAGTACTTC.

This chain uses TRBV29-1 with TRBJ2-3; 7 bases match TRBD1. The V gene's germline CDR1 is SQVTM and CDR2 ANQGSEA. With V trimmed by 6 bases and J by 3 bases, 9 bases remained unmatched. There are 14 residues in the CDR3. CDR3 region: CSVYRDSQTDTQYF. In nucleotides, the CDR3 is TGCAGCGTATACCGGGACAGCCAAACAGATACGCAGTATTTT.

The table lists this clonotype with a few counts. The chain joins TRBV21-1 to TRBJ2-5; the table's D gene call, TRBD2, was not cross checked with the DNA. TRBV21-1 is assigned pseudogene status. This CDR3 comprises 18 residues. CDR3 sequence: CASSHGGVSGGGGETQYF. The CDR3 DNA is TGTGCCAGCAGTCACGGAGGGGTGTCAGGCGGTGGCGGAGAGACCCAGTACTTC.

This clonotype was seen only once. A much more abundant neighbour one base away suggests this may be a read error. The rearrangement links TRBV5-1 to TRBJ2-1; 8 bases are a match to TRBD2. The CDR3 covers 15 residues. CDR1 and CDR2 from the germline V gene are SGHRS and YFSETQ. This CDR3 reads CASSLAPGGVNEQSF. CDR3 in DNA: TGCGCCAGCAGCTTGGCACCGGGAGGGGTCAATGAGCAGTCCTTC.

The chain has TRBV6-5 and TRBJ1-3; D remains unclear. This CDR3 has 14 residues. The ends were cut back, 6 bases at V and 3 bases at J, with 12 bases in the middle. Germline CDR1 MNHEY, CDR2 SVGAGI. CDR3 bases: TGTGCCAGCAGGAGCCTTGGGGTTGGAAACACCATATATTTT. It specifies CASRSLGVGNTIYF.

As to this clonotype: Since a much larger clone is just one base distant, this may be a read error. The V gene is TRBV5-5, the J gene TRBJ1-5, with a tentative D call TRBD1 (5 bases). The CDR3 totals 15 residues. V dropped 7 bases and J dropped 0 bases, with 14 bases sitting between them. Germline values: CDR1 SGHKS, CDR2 YYEKEE (reference sequence). The CDR3 protein is CASCPQGFSNQPQHF. The CDR3 nucleotides are TGTGCCAGCTGCCCGCAGGGATTTAGCAATCAGCCCCAGCATTTT.

Of note for this clonotype: Possible read error: a much larger clone is one base away. The gene calls are TRBV20-1 and TRBJ1-1, with D possibly being TRBD1 (5 bases). Germline lookup yields CDR1 DFQATT and CDR2 SNEGSKA (reference sequence). The CDR3 length is 15 residues. In DNA, the CDR3 is TGCAGTGCTAGAGATCTAAATTGGTTGGACACTGGAGCTTTCTTT. Translated: CSARDLNWLDTGAFF.

In this sample, this clonotype turned up many times. The chain carries TRBV7-9 and TRBJ1-6, with 8 bases that match TRBD1. J lost 9 bases, V lost 2 bases, and 3 bases had no gene match. The germline CDR1 and CDR2 sequences are SEHNR and FQNEAQ (reference sequence). This CDR3 contains 14 residues. Here the CDR3 reads CASSLSGGRSPLHF. For the CDR3, the DNA is TGTGCCAGCAGCTTATCAGGGGGCCGTTCACCCCTCCACTTT.

As to this clonotype: A much larger clone is a single base away; this may be a read error. This sequence joins TRBV24-1 and TRBJ2-1; D is ambiguous. This CDR3 spans 13 amino acids. CDR1 KGHDR and CDR2 SFDVKD come from the germline V gene. V shed 7 bases and J shed 0 bases, with 6 bases lying between them. CDR3 nucleotides: TGTGCCACCAGCCGGAGCTCCTACAATGAGCAGTTCTTC. Its protein is CATSRSSYNEQFF.

This clonotype was detected ten times or more. The chain carries TRBV12-3 or TRBV12-4 and TRBJ2-1, with a tentative D call TRBD2 (6 bases). Trimming took off 6 bases at V and 2 bases at J, with 14 bases between the two ends. The CDR3 has 15 amino acids. Here the CDR3 reads CASSPSWGAYNEQFF. CDR3 sequence (DNA): TGTGCCAGCAGCCCCTCGTGGGGGGCCTACAATGAGCAGTTCTTC.

By proportion, this clonotype is medium-sized. The V call is TRBV20-1, the J call TRBJ2-1; D could derive from TRBD1 or TRBD2 (5 bases each). The CDR3 is 13 amino acids. Germline-derived CDR1 and CDR2 are DFQATT and SNEGSKA (reference sequence). The V end was cut by 7 bases, the J end by 2 bases, with 12 bases between. The CDR3 nucleotides read TGCAGTGTCGGGGCTCGCGCCTACAATGAGCAGTTCTTC. Translated: CSVGARAYNEQFF.

This clonotype has at least ten counts. The chain has TRBV11-1 and TRBJ1-2; D perhaps matches TRBD1 (5 bases). In germline, CDR1 is SGHAT, CDR2 FQDESV (reference sequence). V was trimmed by 4 bases and J by 2 bases, leaving 14 bases between them. The CDR3 has 15 amino acids. This CDR3 reads CASSSESTGNYGYTF. The CDR3 DNA reads as TGTGCCAGCAGCTCAGAGAGTACAGGAAACTATGGCTACACCTTC.

This clonotype was observed many times. The V and J genes are TRBV29-1 and TRBJ2-5; TRBD1 matches 12 bases. The germline V gene encodes CDR1 SQVTM and CDR2 ANQGSEA. V shed 0 bases, J shed 1 base, and the junction held 3 bases outside the gene matches. The CDR3 spans 16 residues. The CDR3 is CSVEEVGQGAQETQYF. The CDR3 bases are TGCAGCGTTGAAGAAGTGGGACAGGGGGCCCAAGAGACCCAGTACTTC.

Notes on this clonotype: A much larger clone is a single base away; this may be a read error. This likely comes from a read error, as the CDR3 has no conserved phenylalanine or tryptophan at its end. The chain is built from TRBV5-5 and TRBJ2-5, with D possibly TRBD2 on 6 matching bases. The CDR3 spans 14 residues. V lost 0 bases to trimming and J lost 2 bases, with 8 bases between them. The germline V gene has CDR1 SGHKS and CDR2 YYEKEE (reference sequence). The CDR3 is CASSLEGGQETQYL. The CDR3 nucleotides are TGTGCCAGCAGCTTGGAAGGAGGGCAAGAGACCCAGTACCTC.

The V gene is TRBV7-6, the J gene TRBJ2-3; perhaps TRBD1 as D (6 bases). V lost 5 bases to trimming and J lost 2 bases, with 17 bases between them. Germline values: CDR1 SGHVS, CDR2 FNYEAQ. The CDR3 runs 16 residues. The CDR3: CASSPAGTQPTDTQYF. The CDR3 coding sequence is TGTGCCAGCAGCCCGGCCGGGACACAACCCACAGATACGCAGTATTTT.

By share, this clonotype ranks as medium-sized. This chain connects TRBV5-1 to TRBJ2-1; the match to TRBD2 covers 10 bases. The CDR3 spans 15 residues. Germline CDR1 reads SGHRS; CDR2 reads YFSETQ. After removal of 4 bases from V and 5 bases from J, the junction contained 6 bases not matched to a gene. The CDR3 spells CASSLSGGADNEQFF. The CDR3 DNA reads as TGCGCCAGCAGCCTCAGCGGGGGGGCCGACAATGAGCAGTTCTTC.

With respect to this clonotype: This probably arose from a read error, given a far larger clone one base away. J is TRBJ2-6 and V is TRBV28; TRBD1 matches at 9 bases. Germline-derived CDR1 and CDR2 are MDHEN and SYDVKM. CDR3 length: 18 amino acids. The CDR3 is CASSPGPGTGSGASVLTF. For the CDR3, the DNA is TGTGCCAGCAGTCCAGGTCCCGGGACAGGGTCTGGGGCCAGCGTCCTGACTTTC.

The rearrangement joins TRBV10-3 to TRBJ2-1, with TRBD2 identical over 11 bases. After removal of 2 bases from V and 5 bases from J, the junction contained 2 bases not matched to a gene. The CDR3 has 15 amino acids. Looked up from germline, CDR1 is ENHRY and CDR2 is SYGVKD. Here the CDR3 reads CAISEGTSGHNEQFF. The CDR3 DNA sequence: TGTGCCATCAGTGAGGGGACTAGCGGCCACAATGAGCAGTTCTTC.

A note on this clonotype: A much larger clonotype is one base distant, so this may be a read error. The missing conserved phenylalanine or tryptophan at the end of this CDR3 makes a read error likely. The DNA of the CDR3 is TGTGCCAGCAGCGCCCAACCGACAGGGGCGGAGACCCAGTACCTC. Translating it yields CASSAQPTGAETQYL. This rearrangement joins TRBV9 to TRBJ2-5; 8 positions match TRBD1. CDR1 and CDR2 from the germline V gene are SGDLS and YYNGEE. The CDR3 spans 15 residues. Trimming removed 3 bases from V and 5 bases from J; junction bases left unmatched: 9.

By sample share, this clonotype is medium-sized (0.01 to 0.1%). This rearrangement joins TRBV4-1 to TRBJ1-5; 8 bases are a match to TRBD1. The germline CDR1 and CDR2 sequences are MGHRA and YSYEKL. Trimming cost V 3 bases and J 7 bases; bases outside gene matches: 8. The CDR3 sequence is 15 residues long. CDR3 nucleotide sequence: TGCGCCAGCAGCCACGAGACAGGGGTTGGCCAGCCCCAGCATTTT. This sequence encodes CASSHETGVGQPQHF.

This clonotype showed up just a few times. The V call is TRBV6-6, the J call TRBJ1-5; 7 positions match TRBD1. The CDR3 is 13 residues long. The junction had 7 bases not matched to a gene; V was cut back by 7 bases and J by 7 bases. From germline, CDR1 is MNHNY and CDR2 SVGAGI (reference sequence). For the CDR3, the DNA is TGTGCCAGCACCGGGGACAGCGGACAGCCCCAGCATTTT. Protein sequence: CASTGDSGQPQHF.

This clonotype showed up many times. The rearrangement joins TRBV6-5 to TRBJ2-5, with unresolved D. The CDR3 has 11 amino acids. Germline V CDR1 and CDR2: MNHEY, SVGAGI. V gave up 2 bases and J gave up 5 bases, with 3 bases separating them. This chain's CDR3 is CASSYEETQYF. The DNA of the CDR3 is TGTGCCAGCAGTTACGAGGAGACCCAGTACTTC.

This clonotype was picked up many times. The rearrangement links TRBV4-1 to TRBJ2-3, with TRBD1 as a possible D gene (5 bases). Trimming removed 4 bases from V and 5 bases from J, with 13 bases in between. The CDR3 runs 14 residues. The V gene's germline CDR1 is MGHRA and CDR2 YSYEKL. CDR3 residues: CASSPPQGVDTQYF. The CDR3, as DNA: TGCGCCAGCAGCCCCCCGCAAGGGGTAGATACGCAGTATTTT.

This clonotype was counted at least ten times. Written as DNA, the CDR3 is TGTGCCAGCAATGACCCCTACAATGAGCAGTTCTTC. Its translation: CASNDPYNEQFF. The rearrangement links TRBV27 to TRBJ2-1, with D uncertain. From germline, CDR1 is MNHEY and CDR2 SMNVEV (reference sequence). Between the trimmed V and J ends, which lost 7 bases and 2 bases, there was a span of 6 bases. The CDR3 spans 12 residues.

V and J are TRBV27 and TRBJ2-3, with D possibly being TRBD1 or TRBD2 (5 bases each). Germline CDR1 and CDR2: MNHEY and SMNVEV (reference sequence). V lost 8 bases to trimming and J lost 0 bases, with 15 bases between them. There are 15 residues in the CDR3. As DNA, the CDR3 is TGTGCCAGCCTCACAGGTGGGACCAGCACAGATACGCAGTATTTT. Translating gives CASLTGGTSTDTQYF.

This clonotype was recorded many times. The chain carries TRBV28 and TRBJ2-1, with D possibly being TRBD2 (7 bases). CDR3 length: 16 amino acids. V lost 2 bases and J 5 bases, leaving 16 bases between the germline ends. Germline values: CDR1 MDHEN, CDR2 SYDVKM. The CDR3 DNA follows: TGTGCCAGCAGTTTACTTGCGGGGGCCCCAAACAATGAGCAGTTCTTC. It specifies CASSLLAGAPNNEQFF. Combining the CDR3 with reference TRBV28 and TRBJ2-1 gives the whole variable domain DVKVTQSSRYLVKRTGEKVFLECVQDMDHENMFWYRQDPGLGLRLIYFSYDVKMKEKGDIPEGYSVSREKKERFSLILESASTNQTSMYLCASSLLAGAPNNEQFFGPGTRLTVL.

This chain joins TRBV2 and TRBJ1-5; 9 bases fit TRBD1. The CDR3 is 15 residues long. With 6 bases clipped from V and 1 base from J, the junction kept 4 bases outside the gene matches. Looked up from germline, CDR1 is SNHLY and CDR2 is FYNNEI. The CDR3 sequence: CASRDGQGSNQPQHF. The CDR3 DNA sequence: TGTGCCAGCAGAGACGGACAGGGGAGCAATCAGCCCCAGCATTTT.

This clonotype showed up many times. The CDR3 DNA is TGCAGTGCTATACTTCTAGGGGGGACCAACGAGCAGTACTTC. This sequence encodes CSAILLGGTNEQYF. This rearrangement joins TRBV20-1 to TRBJ2-7; D is perhaps TRBD1 or TRBD2 (6 bases each). The CDR3 length is 14 residues. V shed 4 bases and J shed 5 bases, with 18 bases lying between them. CDR1 is DFQATT, CDR2 SNEGSKA, per germline (reference sequence).